This entry describes one T cell receptor (beta chain). Antigen: not known. The individuals who served as donors were healthy Caucasians living in Russia, aged roughly 6 to 100. Whenever a sample was processed, at least 6.5 million PBMCs were isolated. These data are taken from a study of blood T cells in healthy people across ages. Alongside a J-beta primer mix, a sample-barcoded 5' primer served in a second PCR lasting roughly 7 to 11 cycles. Tags on each cDNA molecule came from a template-switch adaptor with 12 random nucleotides. One entry per CDR3 protein, called by TCRdb with MiXCR from the 5' RACE reads. The sample carries 850,000 to 1,100,000 distinct CDR3 sequences, under 40% recorded once. Overall study results and limits: Reliance upon unsorted PBMCs precluded definitive naive versus antigen-experienced comparison.

Looked up from germline, CDR1 is SGHRS and CDR2 is YFSETQ. There are 13 residues in the CDR3. The trim removed 4 bases at V and 8 bases at J, leaving 5 bases unmatched. This sequence originates from a man aged 18 to 29 in good health. The chain uses TRBV5-1 and TRBJ2-1; 8 bases are shared with TRBD1. Material for sequencing was blood. The CDR3 nucleotides read TGCGCCAGCAGCCAGGACAGGGTTTATGAGCAGTTCTTC. This codes for CASSQDRVYEQFF. Supplemented by reference TRBV5-1 and TRBJ2-1, the full variable domain reads KAGVTQTPRYLIKTRGQQVTLSCSPISGHRSVSWYQQTPGQGLQFLFEYFSETQRNKGNFPGRFSGRQFSNSRSEMNVSTLELGDSALYLCASSQDRVYEQFFGPGTRLTVL.